Listed below are T cell receptor beta chains from one sample, sequenced in a study of T cells in Graves' hyperthyroidism and ophthalmopathy. TCRdb recomputed calls from the multiplex PCR reads with MiXCR, one row per CDR3 protein. Of roughly 350,000 distinct CDR3 sequences listed, roughly 15% were seen once; the top ten hold about 18%. Sequencing was done on a sample of blood. These receptor sequences come from a woman in her 30s with Graves' ophthalmopathy. Both conserved end residues are part of each CDR3. The D gene is left open where the match is weak. Some rows mark clone size as missing; the rest say once, few, many or name a class of expanded clone.

clone_size	v_call	j_call	d_call	cdr3_nt	cdr3_aa
many	TRBV28	TRBJ1-2	-	TGTGCCAGCAGTTTCGCAGGGGCTAGGGGCTACACCTTC	CASSFAGARGYTF
many	TRBV20-1	TRBJ1-1	-	TGCAGTGCTAGCCCCCCCGGGAGGAACACTGAAGCTTTCTTT	CSASPPGRNTEAFF
many	TRBV7-6	TRBJ2-3	-	TGTGCCAGCAGCTTATCGCACAGCACAGATACGCAGTATTTT	CASSLSHSTDTQYF
many	TRBV2	TRBJ1-1	-	TGTGCCAGCAGTGAAGTCAGGGTTCTGAACACTGAAGCTTTCTTT	CASSEVRVLNTEAFF
-	TRBV10-3	TRBJ1-2	-	TGTGCCATCAGTGAGACAGTCAACTATGGCTACACCTTC	CAISETVNYGYTF
many	TRBV12-3/TRBV12-4	TRBJ2-3	-	TGTGCCAGCAGTCATCCTTACAGCACAGATACGCAGTATTTT	CASSHPYSTDTQYF
few	TRBV4-1	TRBJ2-2	-	TGCGCCAGCAGCCAAGTAACTTTCTCCCGGGGTAACACCGGGGAGCTGTTTTTT	CASSQVTFSRGNTGELFF
many	TRBV20-1	TRBJ1-1	TRBD1	TGCAGTGCTCCCCCCGACAGGGGGCGCATCGGAATGAACACTGAAGCTTTCTTT	CSAPPDRGRIGMNTEAFF
-	TRBV11-3	TRBJ2-2	TRBD2	TGTGCCAGCAGCTCCCGGACTAGCGGGAGTGGCAACACCGGGGAGCTGTTTTTT	CASSSRTSGSGNTGELFF
-	TRBV20-1	TRBJ1-5	TRBD1	TGCAGTGCTAGACACCGGGACAGAAGCAATCAGCCCCAGCATTTT	CSARHRDRSNQPQHF
many	TRBV5-5	TRBJ2-5	-	TGTGCCAGCAGCCGCCAACGTCTCCGGGACCCCGGGAGATCGGAGACCCAGTACTTC	CASSRQRLRDPGRSETQYF
-	TRBV4-2	TRBJ2-7	-	TGTGCCAGCAGCCAGTTAGCGGCGAGCTCCTACGAGCAGTACTTC	CASSQLAASSYEQYF
few	TRBV27	TRBJ2-5	-	TGTGCCAGCAGTTCCAACCCGTTCAAGGGTCCCCAGTACTTC	CASSSNPFKGPQYF
-	TRBV6-4	TRBJ2-5	-	TGTGCCAGACGCTGGCGAATGCGGTACCAAGAGACCCAGTACTTC	CARRWRMRYQETQYF
many	TRBV3-1	TRBJ2-7	TRBD2	TGTGCCAGCAGCCAAGTCGGGCCTTGGGGACTAGCGGAAAAGGACTACGAGCAGTACTTC	CASSQVGPWGLAEKDYEQYF
few	TRBV10-3	TRBJ1-4	-	TGTGCCATCAGTGTGGACGGATTTTCAACTAATGAAAAACTGTTTTTT	CAISVDGFSTNEKLFF
-	TRBV19	TRBJ2-6	-	TGTGCCAGTAGTATTAAACCCACTGGGGCCAACGTCCTGACTTTC	CASSIKPTGANVLTF
few	TRBV20-1	TRBJ1-5	-	TGCAGCGGGGCGGGGCGGGGGGATCAGCCCCAGCATTTT	CSGAGRGDQPQHF
-	TRBV12-3/TRBV12-4	TRBJ1-1	-	TGTGCCAGCAGTTTTGAGGTGCACGGAGCTTTCTTT	CASSFEVHGAFF
many	TRBV5-1	TRBJ1-2	-	TGCGCCAGCAGCCCCGACGGACAGAACTATGGCTACACCTTC	CASSPDGQNYGYTF
many	TRBV20-1	TRBJ2-7	-	TGCAGTGGATGGGGGGCGGAGGCCTACGAGCAGTACTTC	CSGWGAEAYEQYF
few	TRBV7-9	TRBJ1-4	-	TGTGCCAGCAGCTTACAGGGCTGGGGGGAAAAACTGTTTTTT	CASSLQGWGEKLFF
many	TRBV7-9	TRBJ2-1	-	TGTGCCAGCAGCTTATGGGAAAACAATGAGCAGTTCTTC	CASSLWENNEQFF
-	TRBV5-1	TRBJ2-4	-	TGCGCCAGCGCCGCTGGGGGAGCCAAAAACATTCAGTACTTC	CASAAGGAKNIQYF
-	TRBV7-3	TRBJ1-4	-	TGTGCCAGCAGCTTAAAAAGGGGTGAAAAACTGTTTTTT	CASSLKRGEKLFF
many	TRBV20-1	TRBJ1-6	TRBD1	TGCAGTGCTTTAGCCCTGGGACAGAATAATTCACCCCTCCACTTT	CSALALGQNNSPLHF
-	TRBV11-2	TRBJ2-1	TRBD2	TGTGCCAGCAGCTCCCTCCGCGGGAGTATCTACAATGAGCAGTTCTTC	CASSSLRGSIYNEQFF
many	TRBV2	TRBJ2-3	-	TGTGCCAGCAAGGAGGAATCCACAGATACGCAGTATTTT	CASKEESTDTQYF
many	TRBV11-2	TRBJ2-2	TRBD2	TGTGCCAGCAGCTGGACTAGCGGGGCCGGGGAGCTGTTTTTT	CASSWTSGAGELFF
many	TRBV20-1	TRBJ1-4	-	TGCAGTGCTAGAGACGTTACAGACGGGTGGGAAAAACTGTTTTTT	CSARDVTDGWEKLFF
many	TRBV28	TRBJ1-2	-	TGTGCCAGCAGGGGACGGGGCCTCTATGGCTACACCTTC	CASRGRGLYGYTF
many	TRBV7-2	TRBJ2-3	-	TGTGCCAGCAGCCTAAACCCAGATACGCAGTATTTT	CASSLNPDTQYF
many	TRBV20-1	TRBJ1-2	-	TGCAGTGCTAACATGCAGGGAAGCTATGGCTACACCTTC	CSANMQGSYGYTF
-	TRBV12-3/TRBV12-4	TRBJ1-1	-	TGTGCCAGCAGTTTAGCGCTGGGGGTGGGAGTCTCTGAAGCTTTCTTT	CASSLALGVGVSEAFF
-	TRBV20-1	TRBJ1-3	-	TGCAGTGCCCGGGGGGTTAGGCAAACCTCTGGAAACACCATATATTTT	CSARGVRQTSGNTIYF
many	TRBV7-9	TRBJ2-3	-	TGTGCCAGCAGCGCTCTCGGACAGACTCGACGGACAGATACGCAGTATTTT	CASSALGQTRRTDTQYF